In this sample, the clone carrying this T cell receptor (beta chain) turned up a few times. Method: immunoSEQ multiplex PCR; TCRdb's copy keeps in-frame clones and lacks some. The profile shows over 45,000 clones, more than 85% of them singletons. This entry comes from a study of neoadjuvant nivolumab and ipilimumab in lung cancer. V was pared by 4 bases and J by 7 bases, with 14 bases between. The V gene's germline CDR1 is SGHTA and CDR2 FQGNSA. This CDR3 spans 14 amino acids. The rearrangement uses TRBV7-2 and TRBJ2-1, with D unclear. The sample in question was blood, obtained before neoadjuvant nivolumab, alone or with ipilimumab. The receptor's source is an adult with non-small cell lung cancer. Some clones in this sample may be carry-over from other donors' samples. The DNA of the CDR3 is TGTGCCAGCAGCTATAGGGCCCTGGGGAATGAGCAGTTCTTC. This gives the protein CASSYRALGNEQFF.